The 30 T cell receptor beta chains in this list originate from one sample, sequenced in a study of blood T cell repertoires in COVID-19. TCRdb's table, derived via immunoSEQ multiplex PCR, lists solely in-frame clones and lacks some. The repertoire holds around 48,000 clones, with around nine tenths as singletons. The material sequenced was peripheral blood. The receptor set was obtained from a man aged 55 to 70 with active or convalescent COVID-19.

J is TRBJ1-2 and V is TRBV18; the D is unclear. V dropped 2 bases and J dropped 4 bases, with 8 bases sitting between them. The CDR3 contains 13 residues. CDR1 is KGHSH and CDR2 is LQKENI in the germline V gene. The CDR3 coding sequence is TGTGCCAGCTCACCAGGGGAGGCCTATGGCTACACCTTC. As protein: CASSPGEAYGYTF. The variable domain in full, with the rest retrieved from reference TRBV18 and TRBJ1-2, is NAGVMQNPRHLVRRRGQEARLRCSPMKGHSHVYWYRQLPEEGLKFMVYLQKENIIDESGMPKERFSAEFPKEGPSILRIQQVVRGDSAAYFCASSPGEAYGYTFGSGTRLTVV.

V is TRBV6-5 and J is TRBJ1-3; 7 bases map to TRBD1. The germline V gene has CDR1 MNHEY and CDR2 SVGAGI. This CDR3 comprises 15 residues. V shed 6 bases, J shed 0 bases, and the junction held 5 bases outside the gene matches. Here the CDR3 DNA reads TGTGCCAGCAGCCGACAGGGCCTCTCTGGAAACACCATATATTTT. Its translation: CASSRQGLSGNTIYF.

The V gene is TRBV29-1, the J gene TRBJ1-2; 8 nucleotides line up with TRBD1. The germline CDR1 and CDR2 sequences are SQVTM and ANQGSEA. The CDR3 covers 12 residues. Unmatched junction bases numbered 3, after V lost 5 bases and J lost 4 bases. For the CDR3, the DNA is TGCAGCGTTTCAACAGGGGGCTATGGCTACACCTTC. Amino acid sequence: CSVSTGGYGYTF.

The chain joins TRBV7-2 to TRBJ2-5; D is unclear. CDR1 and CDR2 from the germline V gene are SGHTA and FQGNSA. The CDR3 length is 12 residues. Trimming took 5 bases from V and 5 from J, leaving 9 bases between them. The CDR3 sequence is CASSLNYETQYF. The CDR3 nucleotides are TGTGCCAGCAGCCTAAATTACGAGACCCAGTACTTC.

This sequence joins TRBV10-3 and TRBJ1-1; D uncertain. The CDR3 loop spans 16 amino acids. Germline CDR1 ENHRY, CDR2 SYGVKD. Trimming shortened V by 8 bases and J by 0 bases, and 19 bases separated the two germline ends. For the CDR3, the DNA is TGTGCCATCGGAACTAAACTGGACGGGATGAACACTGAAGCTTTCTTT. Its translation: CAIGTKLDGMNTEAFF.

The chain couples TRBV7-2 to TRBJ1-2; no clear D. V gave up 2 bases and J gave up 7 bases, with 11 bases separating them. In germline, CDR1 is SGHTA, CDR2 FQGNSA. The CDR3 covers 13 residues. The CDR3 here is CASSLTQDSGYTF. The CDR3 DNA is TGTGCCAGCAGCTTAACCCAGGATTCTGGCTACACCTTC.

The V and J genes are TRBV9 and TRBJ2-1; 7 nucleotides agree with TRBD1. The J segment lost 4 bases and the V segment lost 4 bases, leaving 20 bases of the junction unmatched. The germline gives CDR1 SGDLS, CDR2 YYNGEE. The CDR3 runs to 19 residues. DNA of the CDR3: TGTGCCAGCAGCCCGCGAACCATTACTAGACAGGGCGAATACAATGAGCAGTTCTTC. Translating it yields CASSPRTITRQGEYNEQFF.

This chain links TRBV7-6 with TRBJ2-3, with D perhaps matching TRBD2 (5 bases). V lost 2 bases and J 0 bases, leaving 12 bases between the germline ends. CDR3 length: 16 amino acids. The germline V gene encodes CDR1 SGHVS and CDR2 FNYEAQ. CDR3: CASSLRTGISTDTQYF. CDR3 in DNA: TGTGCCAGCAGCTTACGTACCGGGATAAGCACAGATACGCAGTATTTT. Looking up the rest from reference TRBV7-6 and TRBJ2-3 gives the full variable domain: GAGVSQSPRYKVTKRGQDVALRCDPISGHVSLYWYRQALGQGPEFLTYFNYEAQQDKSGLPNDRFSAERPEGSISTLTIQRTEQRDSAMYRCASSLRTGISTDTQYFGPGTRLTVL.

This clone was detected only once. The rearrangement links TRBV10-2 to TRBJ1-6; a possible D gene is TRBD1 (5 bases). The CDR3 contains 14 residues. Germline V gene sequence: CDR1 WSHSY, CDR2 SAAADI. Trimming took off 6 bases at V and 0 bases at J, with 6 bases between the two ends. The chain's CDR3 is CASSGGSYNSPLHF. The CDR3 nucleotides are TGCGCCAGCAGCGGGGGCTCCTATAATTCACCCCTCCACTTT.

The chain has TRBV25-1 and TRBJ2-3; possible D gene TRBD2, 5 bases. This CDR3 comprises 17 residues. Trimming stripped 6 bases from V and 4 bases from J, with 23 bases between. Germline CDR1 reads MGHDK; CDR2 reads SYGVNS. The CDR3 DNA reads TGTGCCAGCAGCCCCCCACAACTACTAGGCGGTGCAGATACGCAGTATTTT. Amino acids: CASSPPQLLGGADTQYF.

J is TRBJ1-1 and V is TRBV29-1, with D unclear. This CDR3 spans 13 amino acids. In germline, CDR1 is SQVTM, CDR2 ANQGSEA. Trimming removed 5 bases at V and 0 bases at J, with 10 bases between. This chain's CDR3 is CSVSEAMNTEAFF. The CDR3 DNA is TGCAGCGTTTCGGAGGCCATGAACACTGAAGCTTTCTTT.

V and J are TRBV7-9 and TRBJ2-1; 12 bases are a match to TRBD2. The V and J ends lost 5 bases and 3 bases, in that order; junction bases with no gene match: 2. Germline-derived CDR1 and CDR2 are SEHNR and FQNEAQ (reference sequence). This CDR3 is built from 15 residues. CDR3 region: CASSELAGGYNEQFF. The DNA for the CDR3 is TGTGCCAGCAGCGAACTAGCGGGGGGCTACAATGAGCAGTTCTTC.

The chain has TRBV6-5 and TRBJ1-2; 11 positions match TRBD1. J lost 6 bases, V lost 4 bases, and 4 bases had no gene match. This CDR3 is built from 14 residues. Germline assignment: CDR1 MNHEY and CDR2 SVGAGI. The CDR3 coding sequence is TGTGCCAGCAGTTTGGACAGGGGGCTTGATGGCTACACCTTC. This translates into CASSLDRGLDGYTF.

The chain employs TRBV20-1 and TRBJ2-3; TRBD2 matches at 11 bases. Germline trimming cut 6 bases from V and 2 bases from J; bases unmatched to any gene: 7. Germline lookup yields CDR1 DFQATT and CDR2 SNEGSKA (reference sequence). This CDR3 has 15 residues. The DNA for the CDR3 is TGCAGTGCCAGTTCGGGACTAGCGGCCACAGATACGCAGTATTTT. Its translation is CSASSGLAATDTQYF.

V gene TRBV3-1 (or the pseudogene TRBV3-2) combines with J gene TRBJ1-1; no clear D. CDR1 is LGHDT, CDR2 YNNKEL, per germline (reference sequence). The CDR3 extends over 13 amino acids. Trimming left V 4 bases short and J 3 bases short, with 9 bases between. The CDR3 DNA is TGTGCCAGCAGCCTGAGGAGGGACACTGAAGCTTTCTTT. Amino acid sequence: CASSLRRDTEAFF.

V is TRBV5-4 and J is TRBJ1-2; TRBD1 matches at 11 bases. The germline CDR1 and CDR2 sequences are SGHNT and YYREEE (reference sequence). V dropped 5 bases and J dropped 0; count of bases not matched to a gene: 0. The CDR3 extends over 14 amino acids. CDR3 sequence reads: CASRGQGANYGYTF. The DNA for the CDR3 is TGTGCCAGCAGGGGACAGGGGGCTAACTATGGCTACACCTTC.

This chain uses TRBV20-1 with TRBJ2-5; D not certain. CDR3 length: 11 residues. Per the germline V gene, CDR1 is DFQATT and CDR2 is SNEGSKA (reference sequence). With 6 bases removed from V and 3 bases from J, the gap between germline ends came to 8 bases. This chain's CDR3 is CSATQEETQYF. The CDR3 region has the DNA TGCAGTGCGACCCAGGAAGAGACCCAGTACTTC.

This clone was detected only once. The CDR3 sequence: CASSLVGGGYNEQFF. In DNA form, the CDR3 reads TGTGCCAGCAGCTTAGTGGGGGGAGGTTACAATGAGCAGTTCTTC. The chain carries TRBV7-2 and TRBJ2-1; a possible D gene is TRBD2 (6 bases). Germline V CDR1 and CDR2: SGHTA, FQGNSA. V dropped 1 base and J dropped 4 bases, with 11 bases sitting between them. The CDR3 length is 15 residues.

Here the CDR3 reads CASSQGGAAEAFF. The DNA for the CDR3 is TGTGCCAGCAGCCAAGGAGGGGCCGCTGAAGCTTTCTTT. The chain uses TRBV16 and TRBJ1-1; D may be TRBD1 (5 bases). The CDR3 is made up of 13 amino acids. V was trimmed by 2 bases and J by 6 bases, leaving 10 bases between them. The germline gives CDR1 KGHSY, CDR2 FQNENV.

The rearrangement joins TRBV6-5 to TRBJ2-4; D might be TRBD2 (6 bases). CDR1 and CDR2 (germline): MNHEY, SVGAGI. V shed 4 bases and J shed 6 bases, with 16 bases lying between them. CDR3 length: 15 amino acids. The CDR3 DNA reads TGTGCCAGCAGTTCTCCGGGACTGGGGATAAACATTCAGTACTTC. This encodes CASSSPGLGINIQYF.

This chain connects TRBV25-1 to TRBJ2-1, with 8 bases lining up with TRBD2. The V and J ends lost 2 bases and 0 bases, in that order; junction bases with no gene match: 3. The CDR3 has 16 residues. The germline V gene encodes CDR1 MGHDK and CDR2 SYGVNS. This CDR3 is CASSETSGGSYNEQFF. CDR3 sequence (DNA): TGTGCCAGCAGTGAAACCAGCGGGGGCTCCTACAATGAGCAGTTCTTC. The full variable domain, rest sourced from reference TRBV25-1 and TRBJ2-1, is EADIYQTPRYLVIGTGKKITLECSQTMGHDKMYWYQQDPGMELHLIHYSYGVNSTEKGDLSSESTVSRIRTEHFPLTLESARPSHTSQYLCASSETSGGSYNEQFFGPGTRLTVL.

CDR3 region: CASSQVWGTASGEQFF. The CDR3 coding sequence is TGCGCCAGCAGCCAAGTATGGGGGACAGCCAGTGGTGAGCAGTTCTTC. This chain uses TRBV4-3 with TRBJ2-1, with 7 bases that match TRBD1. This CDR3 is built from 16 residues. Trimming removed 1 base from V and 9 bases from J; junction bases left unmatched: 12. CDR1 and CDR2 from the germline V gene are LGHNA and YSLEER.

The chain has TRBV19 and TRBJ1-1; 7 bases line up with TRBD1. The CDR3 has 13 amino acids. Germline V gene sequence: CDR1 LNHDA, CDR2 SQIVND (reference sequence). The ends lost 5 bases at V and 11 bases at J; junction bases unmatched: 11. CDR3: CASSRETGADAFF. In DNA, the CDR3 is TGTGCCAGTAGTCGGGAAACAGGGGCAGACGCTTTCTTT.

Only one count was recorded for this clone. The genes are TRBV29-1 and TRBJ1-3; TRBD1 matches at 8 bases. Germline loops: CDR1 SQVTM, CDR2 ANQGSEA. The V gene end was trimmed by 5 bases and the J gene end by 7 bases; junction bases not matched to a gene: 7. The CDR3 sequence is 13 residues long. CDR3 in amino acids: CSVTGGSRNTIYF. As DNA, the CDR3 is TGCAGCGTTACAGGGGGTAGCAGGAACACCATATATTTT. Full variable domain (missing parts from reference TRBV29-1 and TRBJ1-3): SAVISQKPSRDICQRGTSLTIQCQVDSQVTMMFWYRQQPGQSLTLIATANQGSEATYESGFVIDKFPISRPNLTFSTLTVSNMSPEDSSIYLCSVTGGSRNTIYFGEGSWLTVV.

In DNA, the CDR3 is TGTGCCAGCAGGGGACAGGTCGGAGAAAAACTGTTTTTT. Translated, it gives CASRGQVGEKLFF. The V and J genes are TRBV7-2 and TRBJ1-4; 8 bases map to TRBD1. With V trimmed by 6 bases and J by 8 bases, 5 bases remained unmatched. Germline CDR1 and CDR2: SGHTA and FQGNSA. CDR3 length: 13 amino acids. Full variable domain (rest looked up from reference TRBV7-2 and TRBJ1-4): GAGVSQSPSNKVTEKGKDVELRCDPISGHTALYWYRQSLGQGLEFLIYFQGNSAPDKSGLPSDRFSAERTGGSVSTLTIQRTQQEDSAVYLCASRGQVGEKLFFGSGTQLSVL.

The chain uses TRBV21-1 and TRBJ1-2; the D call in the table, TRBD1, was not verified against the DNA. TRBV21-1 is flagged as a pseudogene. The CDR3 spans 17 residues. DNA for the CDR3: TGTGCCAGCAGCAAAAGTCTACCAAGACAGGGACAATATGGCTACACCTTC. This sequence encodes CASSKSLPRQGQYGYTF.

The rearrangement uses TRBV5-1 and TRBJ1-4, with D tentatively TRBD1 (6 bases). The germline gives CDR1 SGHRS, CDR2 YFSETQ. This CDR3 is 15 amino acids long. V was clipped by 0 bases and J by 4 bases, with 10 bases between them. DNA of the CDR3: TGCGCCAGCAGCTTGGACAGGGCTTTTAATGAAAAACTGTTTTTT. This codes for CASSLDRAFNEKLFF.

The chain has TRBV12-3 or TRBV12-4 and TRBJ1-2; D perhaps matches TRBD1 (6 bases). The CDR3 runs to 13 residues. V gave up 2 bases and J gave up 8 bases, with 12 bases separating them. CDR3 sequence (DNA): TGTGCCAGCAGTTTAACCAGGGGTGGGGGCTACACCTTC. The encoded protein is CASSLTRGGGYTF.

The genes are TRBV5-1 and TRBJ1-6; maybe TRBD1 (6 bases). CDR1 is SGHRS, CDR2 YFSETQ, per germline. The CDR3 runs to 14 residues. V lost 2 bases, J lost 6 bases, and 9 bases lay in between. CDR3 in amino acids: CASSLLQGNSPLHF. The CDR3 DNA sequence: TGCGCCAGCAGCTTATTACAGGGTAATTCACCCCTCCACTTT.

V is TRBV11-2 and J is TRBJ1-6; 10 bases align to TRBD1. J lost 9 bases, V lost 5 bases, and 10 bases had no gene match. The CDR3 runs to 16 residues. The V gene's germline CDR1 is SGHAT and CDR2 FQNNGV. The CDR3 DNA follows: TGTGCCAGCAGCCCACGGACAGGGGGAAACACTTCACCCCTCCACTTT. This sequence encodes CASSPRTGGNTSPLHF.